A selection of T cell receptor beta chains follows, all from one sample in a study of blood T cell repertoires in COVID-19. Sequencing was performed with immunoSEQ multiplex PCR; in TCRdb, only in-frame clones are kept and a portion is missing. The sample comprises fewer than 40,000 clones, approximately 86% of which are singletons, and around 5% rests with the top ten. Sequencing input: peripheral blood. These receptors were taken from a woman in her 70s with active COVID-19. CDR3s include the opening cysteine and the closing phenylalanine or tryptophan.

V: TRBV7-2
CDR3: CASSLDGTGPYNEQFF

V: TRBV30
CDR3: CAWRRAEGKLFF

V: TRBV10-2
CDR3: CASWTSLFHNEQFF

V: TRBV5-1
CDR3: CASSRTDLREAFF

V: TRBV7-6
CDR3: CASSLRGGPHDTQYF

V: TRBV28
CDR3: CASSLSGLGNQPQHF

V: TRBV7-2
CDR3: CASSPGLAGGHETQYF

V: TRBV6-6
CDR3: CASGQTGGYNEQFF

V: TRBV11-3
CDR3: CASGSGGADTQYF

V: TRBV27
CDR3: CATRTERQETQYF

V: TRBV3-1/TRBV3-2
CDR3: CASSQFDRAAYGYTF

V: TRBV30
CDR3: CAWSPTSGDRGEQFF

V: TRBV3-1/TRBV3-2
CDR3: CASSQGSGGTDTQYF

V: TRBV6-2/TRBV6-3
CDR3: CASSYLSGGDNEQFF

V: TRBV11-3
CDR3: CASSQGQGRWQLGNEQFF

V: TRBV7-8
CDR3: CASSSRTAGGNNQPQHF

V: TRBV14
CDR3: CASRDTSGVYNEQFF

V: TRBV27
CDR3: CASSEWGRGGYTF

V: TRBV18
CDR3: CASSPSTISGNTIYF

V: TRBV6-2/TRBV6-3
CDR3: CASSYLGDNFQETQYF

V: TRBV11-1
CDR3: CASRSLGGNSNEQFF

V: TRBV9
CDR3: CASSSGNTGELFF

V: TRBV7-9
CDR3: CASSPTSGGRDTQYF

V: TRBV5-1
CDR3: CASRLRTGGAGRQYF

V: TRBV5-1
CDR3: CASSWGQGAGEQYF

V: TRBV5-4
CDR3: CASSAQGPGVHEQYF

V: TRBV5-4
CDR3: CASSLDSGHYNEQFF

V: TRBV24-1
CDR3: CATSDGARSTDTQYF

V: TRBV18
CDR3: CASSPRTGETEAFF

V: TRBV7-2
CDR3: CASSLAGVGGTEAFF

V: TRBV3-1/TRBV3-2
CDR3: CASSQGEKTGAGGYTF

V: TRBV6-5
CDR3: CASSYSTGAIPEAFF

V: TRBV6-1
CDR3: CASSEAGGGHEQYF

V: TRBV4-2
CDR3: CASSERGLGETQYF

V: TRBV9
CDR3: CASSVDQGRYEQYF

V: TRBV18
CDR3: CASSPRLKGAAGDTGELFF

V: TRBV2
CDR3: CASSKQGDRYGYTF

V: TRBV7-9
CDR3: CASSLGPGGTDTQYF

V: TRBV4-1
CDR3: CASSQGATPFDEAFF

V: TRBV7-8
CDR3: CASSLAPWTGIGLDTQYF

V: TRBV18
CDR3: CASSPRDRVFSGANVLTF

V: TRBV11-2
CDR3: CASSLEFTLSSYNEQFF

V: TRBV15
CDR3: CATSRGDRPGTEAFF

V: TRBV19
CDR3: CASSTREASGGARQFF

V: TRBV6-5
CDR3: CASSSPGQTSGNTIYF

V: TRBV9
CDR3: CASSVVGGGDIQYF

V: TRBV5-4
CDR3: CASSIAGVSRNTQYF

V: TRBV2
CDR3: CASVAWSNNEQFF

V: TRBV6-6
CDR3: CASSPPRAGESYNEQFF

V: TRBV3-1/TRBV3-2
CDR3: CASSQDLDRPVHF

V: TRBV12-3/TRBV12-4
CDR3: CASSDRATYGYTF

V: TRBV19
CDR3: CASTSWQAGFEGYTF

V: TRBV9
CDR3: CASSVDTSGYNEQFF

V: TRBV19
CDR3: CASSTRDSDSHEQYF

V: TRBV11-1
CDR3: CASSFRDNQETQYF

V: TRBV28
CDR3: CASRGGSSSSNQPQHF

V: TRBV5-5
CDR3: CASSLDSVGTIYF